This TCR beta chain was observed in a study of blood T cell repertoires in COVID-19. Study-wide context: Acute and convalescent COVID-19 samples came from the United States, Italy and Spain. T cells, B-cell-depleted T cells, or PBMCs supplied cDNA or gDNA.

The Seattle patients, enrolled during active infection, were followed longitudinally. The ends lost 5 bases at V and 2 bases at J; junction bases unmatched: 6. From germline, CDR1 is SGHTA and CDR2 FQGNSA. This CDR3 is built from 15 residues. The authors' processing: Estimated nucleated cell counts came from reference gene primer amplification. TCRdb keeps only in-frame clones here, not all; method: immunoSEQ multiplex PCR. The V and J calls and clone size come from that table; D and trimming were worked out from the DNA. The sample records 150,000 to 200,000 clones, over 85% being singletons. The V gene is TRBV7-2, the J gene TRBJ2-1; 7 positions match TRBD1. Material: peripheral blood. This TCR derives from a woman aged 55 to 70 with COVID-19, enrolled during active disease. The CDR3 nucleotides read TGTGCCAGCAGCCCCCGACAGGGCGCCTACAATGAGCAGTTCTTC. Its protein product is CASSPRQGAYNEQFF.